What follows is one T cell receptor beta chain and its context. This specimen comes from a study of blood T cell repertoires in COVID-19. J was trimmed by 3 bases and V by 0 bases; bases with no gene match: 5. The germline V gene encodes CDR1 SGHNT and CDR2 YYREEE (reference sequence). The CDR3 is 15 residues long. TCRdb's table, derived via immunoSEQ multiplex PCR, lists solely in-frame clones and lacks some. The table records about 140,000 clones, around 87% of them present only once. The sample comprised peripheral blood. The receptor's source is a woman aged 60-75 years with active COVID-19. The chain links TRBV5-4 to TRBJ2-7; TRBD2 matches at 8 bases. CDR3 DNA sequence: TGTGCCAGCAGCTTGGAGCTAGCGGGCCACTACGAGCAGTACTTC. It yields the protein CASSLELAGHYEQYF.